Below, 28 T cell receptor beta chains from the same sample are listed, as sequenced in a study of T cell repertoires in cytomegalovirus infection. These receptors are not linked to any known antigen. TCRdb recomputed calls from the reads with MiXCR, one row per CDR3 protein. The sample gives fewer than 1,000,000 distinct CDR3 sequences, more than 25% of which show up once; over 13% is in the top ten. The material was cultured CD8+ T cells from PBMCs, obtained from culture after CMV antigen stimulation. The receptors originated from a human donor in good health (CMV status not recorded). Some clones in this sample may be carry-over from other donors' samples.

The V gene is TRBV4-3, the J gene TRBJ1-2; D ambiguous. The CDR3 is 15 amino acids. Germline V lookup: CDR1 LGHNA, CDR2 YSLEER. V lost 0 bases to trimming and J lost 4 bases, with 12 bases between them. The CDR3, as DNA: TGCGCCAGCAGCCAAGAGTGGGAGGGCGTCTATGGCTACACCTTC. Encoded protein: CASSQEWEGVYGYTF.

This clonotype was detected a few times. The V call is TRBV2, the J call TRBJ1-6, with a tentative D call TRBD1 (5 bases). Trimming removed 3 bases at V and 8 bases at J, with 8 bases between. The CDR3 sequence is 13 residues long. Germline V lookup: CDR1 SNHLY, CDR2 FYNNEI. CDR3 residues: CASSDRDYSPLHF. CDR3 bases: TGTGCCAGCAGTGACAGGGATTATTCACCCCTCCACTTT.

The chain uses TRBV6-8 and TRBJ2-4; unclear D gene. The V and J ends lost 6 bases and 5 bases respectively, with 8 bases between them. CDR3 length: 12 amino acids. Germline CDR1 MNHGY, CDR2 SAAAGT. Here the CDR3 reads CASRGGQNIQYF. The DNA for the CDR3 is TGTGCCAGCAGGGGCGGACAAAACATTCAGTACTTC.

The chain combines TRBV28 with TRBJ2-2; TRBD2 aligns across 9 bases. The CDR3 length is 16 residues. The germline V gene encodes CDR1 MDHEN and CDR2 SYDVKM. Losses at the gene ends were 4 bases for V and 2 bases for J; bases not matched to a gene: 5. Here the CDR3 DNA reads TGTGCCAGCAGTTCAATAGCGGGGGCAAACACCGGGGAGCTGTTTTTT. This encodes CASSSIAGANTGELFF. Full variable domain (missing parts from reference TRBV28 and TRBJ2-2): DVKVTQSSRYLVKRTGEKVFLECVQDMDHENMFWYRQDPGLGLRLIYFSYDVKMKEKGDIPEGYSVSREKKERFSLILESASTNQTSMYLCASSSIAGANTGELFFGEGSRLTVL.

This clonotype was seen a few times. The chain has TRBV6-5 and TRBJ2-1, with TRBD1 matching 9 bases. The J segment lost 4 bases and the V segment lost 6 bases, leaving 7 bases of the junction unmatched. This CDR3 is 15 amino acids long. Germline CDR1 and CDR2: MNHEY and SVGAGI. Written as DNA, the CDR3 is TGTGCCAGCAGCCCCGGACAGGGGTATTACAATGAGCAGTTCTTC. It codes for CASSPGQGYYNEQFF.

This clonotype came up a few times. DNA of the CDR3: TGTGCCAGCAGTTACAACCCACAGGGTTGGTCAGATACGCAGTATTTT. Translated: CASSYNPQGWSDTQYF. The chain carries TRBV6-6 and TRBJ2-3; D possibly corresponds to TRBD1 (6 bases). The CDR3 is 16 amino acids. From germline, CDR1 is MNHNY and CDR2 SVGAGI (reference sequence). V lost 2 bases, J lost 4 bases, and 16 bases lay in between.

This clonotype was detected only a few times. The rearrangement links TRBV27 to TRBJ2-1; 11 positions match TRBD2. V lost 10 bases to trimming and J lost 3 bases; unmatched junction nucleotides: 8. Germline V lookup: CDR1 MNHEY, CDR2 SMNVEV (reference sequence). This CDR3 region has 15 residues. The CDR3 DNA reads as TGTGCCATTGCGCTAGCGGGGGGCCTCTACAATGAGCAGTTCTTC. Translation: CAIALAGGLYNEQFF.

The J gene is TRBJ1-5, the V gene TRBV20-1; 7 bases align to TRBD1. Germline values: CDR1 DFQATT, CDR2 SNEGSKA (reference sequence). This CDR3 has 18 residues. V shed 0 bases, J shed 1 base, and the junction held 12 bases outside the gene matches. In DNA, the CDR3 is TGCAGTGCTAGAGATGGCCAAATAAACAGGGGCAGCAATCAGCCCCAGCATTTT. Protein product: CSARDGQINRGSNQPQHF.

The chain couples TRBV9 to TRBJ1-1; D call uncertain. CDR1 is SGDLS, CDR2 YYNGEE, per germline. Trimming cost V 5 bases and J 5 bases, with 19 bases left between them. The CDR3 is 15 residues long. The CDR3 is CASRPRRSIITEAFF. CDR3 bases: TGTGCCAGCAGGCCCCGGAGGTCGATCATTACTGAAGCTTTCTTT.

This clonotype came up a few times. V and J are TRBV6-6 and TRBJ2-3, with 7 bases that match TRBD2. Germline assignment: CDR1 MNHNY and CDR2 SVGAGI (reference sequence). V lost 5 bases, J lost 0 bases, and 5 bases stayed unmatched. The CDR3 covers 15 residues. Here the CDR3 DNA reads TGTGCCAGCAGTGCGCTAGCGGTGAGCACAGATACGCAGTATTTT. This sequence encodes CASSALAVSTDTQYF.

The V gene is TRBV6-5, the J gene TRBJ1-5; a weak D match, TRBD1 (6 bases). Deletions cut 6 bases from V and 4 bases from J, with 13 bases between. CDR1 is MNHEY, CDR2 SVGAGI, per germline. The CDR3 consists of 14 residues. The CDR3 reads CASRYRDRNQPQHF. In nucleotides, the CDR3 is TGTGCCAGCAGGTACAGGGATCGGAATCAGCCCCAGCATTTT.

V and J are TRBV27 and TRBJ1-6; D not certain. V lost 0 bases and J lost 4, with 10 bases in between. Per germline, CDR1 MNHEY and CDR2 SMNVEV (reference sequence). This CDR3 is built from 16 residues. CDR3 DNA: TGTGCCAGCAGTTTATCCGTCCACCAGTATAATTCACCCCTCCACTTT. Translation: CASSLSVHQYNSPLHF.

This clonotype was seen only a few times. The chain links TRBV28 to TRBJ1-2; TRBD1 aligns across 7 bases. There are 14 residues in the CDR3. From germline, CDR1 is MDHEN and CDR2 SYDVKM. J was trimmed by 7 bases and V by 11 bases; bases with no gene match: 16. The CDR3 sequence: CAAHKQGWRGGYTF. CDR3 bases: TGTGCCGCACATAAACAGGGGTGGCGCGGTGGCTACACCTTC.

This clonotype occurred many times. V gene TRBV19 combines with J gene TRBJ1-5; a possible D gene is TRBD1 (6 bases). V lost 4 bases, J lost 4 bases, and 14 bases lay in between. The V gene's germline CDR1 is LNHDA and CDR2 SQIVND (reference sequence). The CDR3 totals 15 residues. The CDR3 loop is CASSTFTGLNQPQHF. The CDR3 DNA reads as TGTGCCAGTAGTACCTTTACAGGGTTGAATCAGCCCCAGCATTTT.

This clonotype was observed many times. The chain has TRBV7-6 and TRBJ1-1; unclear D gene. V was clipped by 6 bases and J by 4 bases, with 15 bases between them. This CDR3 is built from 14 residues. CDR1 is SGHVS and CDR2 is FNYEAQ in the germline V gene. The chain's CDR3 is CASSPGPIGTEAFF. DNA of the CDR3: TGTGCCAGCAGTCCTGGGCCGATTGGCACTGAAGCTTTCTTT.

V is TRBV6-2 or TRBV6-3 and J is TRBJ1-2; possible D gene TRBD1, 5 bases. V shed 7 bases and J shed 5 bases, with 17 bases lying between them. CDR1 and CDR2 (germline): MNHEY, SVGEGT. The CDR3 has 14 amino acids. This CDR3 reads CASNQGLPVYGYTF. The CDR3 DNA reads TGTGCCAGCAATCAGGGACTGCCCGTGTATGGCTACACCTTC.

The chain couples TRBV12-3 or TRBV12-4 to TRBJ2-5; 12 bases line up with TRBD2. This CDR3 has 15 amino acids. V was clipped by 5 bases and J by 6 bases; unmatched bases: 7. CDR3 sequence (DNA): TGTGCCAGCAGTCGCGGACTAGCGGGGTGGAAGACCCAGTACTTC. Encoded protein: CASSRGLAGWKTQYF.

This clonotype was seen only a few times. CDR3 coding DNA: TGTGCCAGTACCCTTGGCTCCGGTTGGCAGTACTTC. Translation: CASTLGSGWQYF. This chain links TRBV19 with TRBJ2-4; D not resolved. With 7 bases removed from V and 13 bases from J, the gap between germline ends came to 17 bases. The CDR3 has 12 amino acids. Germline CDR1 LNHDA, CDR2 SQIVND (reference sequence). Combining the CDR3 with reference TRBV19 and TRBJ2-4 gives the whole variable domain DGGITQSPKYLFRKEGQNVTLSCEQNLNHDAMYWYRQDPGQGLRLIYYSQIVNDFQKGDIAEGYSVSREKKESFPLTVTSAQKNPTAFYLCASTLGSGWQYFGAGTRLSVL.

The chain joins TRBV7-2 to TRBJ1-2; D may be TRBD1 (5 bases). Germline V gene data show CDR1 as SGHTA and CDR2 as FQGNSA. Trimming removed 5 bases from V and 6 bases from J, with 19 bases in between. The CDR3 has 15 amino acids. CDR3 coding DNA: TGTGCCAGCAGCAGCTTAGGGCGGGGGGTAGATGGCTACACCTTC. This sequence encodes CASSSLGRGVDGYTF.

This clonotype occurred many times. J is TRBJ1-2 and V is TRBV6-2 or TRBV6-3, with D maybe TRBD1 (6 bases). This CDR3 is built from 14 residues. Trimming took off 2 bases at V and 2 bases at J, with 9 bases between the two ends. Germline V gives CDR1 MNHEY, CDR2 SVGEGT. The CDR3 reads CASSYPGTNYGYTF. CDR3 nucleotide sequence: TGTGCCAGCAGTTACCCCGGGACAAACTATGGCTACACCTTC.

About this clonotype itself: The junction and the germline gene differ at one end; a read error may be behind it. The chain is built from TRBV4-3 and TRBJ1-5; maybe TRBD1 (6 bases). CDR1 is LGHNA and CDR2 is YSLEER in the germline V gene. The CDR3 covers 15 residues. The CDR3 spells CANSQDPGGNQPQHF. In nucleotides, the CDR3 is TGCGCCAACAGCCAAGATCCAGGGGGCAATCAGCCCCAGCATTTT.

The chain combines TRBV7-9 with TRBJ1-2, with 7 bases fitting TRBD1. Looked up from germline, CDR1 is SEHNR and CDR2 is FQNEAQ (reference sequence). J gave up 8 bases and V 8 bases, and 11 bases lay outside the gene matches. This CDR3 contains 13 residues. The CDR3: CASRADRARGYTF. The CDR3 nucleotides are TGTGCCAGCCGGGCCGACAGGGCGAGGGGCTACACCTTC.

V and J are TRBV5-5 and TRBJ2-7; D may be TRBD1 or TRBD2 (6 bases each). The CDR3 has 14 amino acids. Germline loops: CDR1 SGHKS, CDR2 YYEKEE (reference sequence). The V and J ends lost 2 bases and 4 bases respectively, with 13 bases between them. CDR3 sequence (DNA): TGTGCCAGCAGCTTCGAAGGGGGAGGATACGAGCAGTACTTC. Amino acid sequence: CASSFEGGGYEQYF.

The chain links TRBV20-1 to TRBJ2-7; tentatively, D is TRBD1 (5 bases). CDR1 and CDR2 from the germline V gene are DFQATT and SNEGSKA (reference sequence). This CDR3 has 15 residues. The V end was cut by 6 bases, the J end by 3 bases, with 21 bases between. The CDR3 bases are TGCAGTGCCGCTGGGGCAGGTATTGTACTCTACGAGCAGTACTTC. This codes for CSAAGAGIVLYEQYF.

This clonotype was observed many times. This chain connects TRBV6-6 to TRBJ1-6; the D is unclear. The V end was cut by 5 bases, the J end by 7 bases, with 42 bases between. The CDR3 contains 24 residues. Germline V lookup: CDR1 MNHNY, CDR2 SVGAGI (reference sequence). The CDR3 sequence: CASSRNNPSGLPKDWRVPNSPLHF. In DNA, the CDR3 is TGTGCCAGCAGTAGAAATAATCCCTCAGGACTCCCCAAAGACTGGAGGGTGCCCAATTCACCCCTCCACTTT.

Comments on this clonotype: A read error may explain this, as a much larger clone is one base away. Lacking the conserved final phenylalanine or tryptophan, this CDR3 likely reflects a read error. The chain links TRBV7-2 to TRBJ1-5; the match to TRBD1 covers 7 bases. Germline lookup yields CDR1 SGHTA and CDR2 FQGNSA. After removal of 5 bases from V and 1 base from J, the junction contained 5 bases not matched to a gene. The CDR3 covers 15 residues. CDR3 region: CASSLKDRSNQPQHS. In DNA form, the CDR3 reads TGTGCCAGCAGCCTTAAGGACAGGAGCAATCAGCCCCAGCATTCT.

The rearrangement joins TRBV24-1 to TRBJ2-5; possible D gene TRBD1, 6 bases. Deletions cut 4 bases from V and 2 bases from J, with 10 bases between. The CDR3 runs 14 residues. Germline V gives CDR1 KGHDR, CDR2 SFDVKD. CDR3 protein: CATSEPGVQETQYF. The CDR3 DNA is TGTGCCACCAGTGAACCAGGGGTGCAAGAGACCCAGTACTTC.

This clonotype has just a few counts. V and J are TRBV7-9 and TRBJ2-3; D unresolved. The germline V gene has CDR1 SEHNR and CDR2 FQNEAQ (reference sequence). The V end was cut by 7 bases, the J end by 4 bases, with 18 bases between. The CDR3 sequence is 15 residues long. This CDR3 is CASTGHGPLPDTQYF. The CDR3 DNA is TGTGCCAGCACCGGGCACGGTCCGCTCCCAGATACGCAGTATTTT.